The 19 T cell receptor beta chains given below trace back to one sample, sequenced in a study of T cell responses to AZD1222 COVID-19 vaccine. Data came from immunoSEQ multiplex PCR; TCRdb stores just in-frame clones and leaves some out. The table has 150,000 to 200,000 clones, around 90% seen once. The specimen was peripheral blood, collected on day 0 of AZD1222 vaccination. These receptors were obtained from an adult in good health.

There are a few counts of this clone. The chain employs TRBV19 and TRBJ1-2; D gene unclear. Trimming took 4 bases from V and 4 from J, leaving 4 bases between them. This CDR3 spans 11 amino acids. Germline CDR1 is LNHDA and CDR2 is SQIVND (reference sequence). CDR3 nucleotide sequence: TGTGCCAGTAGTACCCTCTATGGCTACACCTTC. As protein: CASSTLYGYTF.

The V call is TRBV6-5, the J call TRBJ2-2; TRBD2 matches 11 bases. From germline, CDR1 is MNHEY and CDR2 SVGAGI. The V segment lost 10 bases and the J segment 1 base; nucleotides outside the gene matches: 2. The CDR3 has 14 amino acids. CDR3 coding DNA: TGTGCCACCACTAGCGGGGGGAACACCGGGGAGCTGTTTTTT. Translated: CATTSGGNTGELFF.

The genes are TRBV7-2 and TRBJ1-5; 8 nucleotides align to TRBD1. The CDR3 spans 15 residues. V lost 5 bases to trimming and J lost 2 bases; unmatched junction nucleotides: 5. Germline loops: CDR1 SGHTA, CDR2 FQGNSA. The CDR3 region is CASSRTGIGNQPQHF. CDR3 in DNA: TGTGCCAGCAGCCGGACAGGGATAGGCAATCAGCCCCAGCATTTT.

The chain is built from TRBV3-1 (or the pseudogene TRBV3-2) and TRBJ2-7; no clear D gene. Germline V gene lookup returns CDR1 LGHDT and CDR2 YNNKEL (reference sequence). There are 14 residues in the CDR3. V gave up 4 bases and J gave up 2 bases, with 12 bases separating them. CDR3 coding DNA: TGTGCCAGCAGCCCCCGCGACGGTCCCTACGAGCAGTACTTC. Protein sequence: CASSPRDGPYEQYF.

This sequence joins TRBV18 and TRBJ2-2, with a possible D match to TRBD2 (5 bases). CDR1 is KGHSH and CDR2 is LQKENI in the germline V gene. Trimming cost V 11 bases and J 0 bases, with 13 bases left between them. The CDR3 runs to 14 residues. For the CDR3, the DNA is TGTGCCTCCACGGGGTCCGCGAACACCGGGGAGCTGTTTTTT. Amino acid sequence: CASTGSANTGELFF.

The chain uses TRBV19 and TRBJ2-3; 7 bases are a match to TRBD2. The CDR3 consists of 16 residues. The J segment lost 4 bases and the V segment lost 1 base, leaving 8 bases of the junction unmatched. CDR1 and CDR2 from the germline V gene are LNHDA and SQIVND (reference sequence). This CDR3 reads CASSIGPSTSPDTQYF. CDR3 nucleotides: TGTGCCAGTAGTATAGGGCCCTCGACTAGCCCAGATACGCAGTATTTT.

This sequence joins TRBV27 and TRBJ1-2, with 10 bases lining up with TRBD1. Looked up from germline, CDR1 is MNHEY and CDR2 is SMNVEV (reference sequence). CDR3 size: 15 residues. The ends lost 6 bases at V and 4 bases at J; junction bases unmatched: 8. In DNA form, the CDR3 reads TGTGCCAGCAGCCCCCCGGGACAGGGGTTCTATGGCTACACCTTC. Protein: CASSPPGQGFYGYTF.

This clone showed up just once. This chain uses TRBV7-8 with TRBJ1-2, with 7 bases fitting TRBD1. The germline gives CDR1 SGHVS, CDR2 FQNEAQ. J gave up 5 bases and V 4 bases, and 10 bases lay outside the gene matches. The CDR3 loop spans 15 amino acids. The CDR3 DNA follows: TGTGCCAGCAGCTCCTCCGGGACAGCGATATATGGCTACACCTTC. Translation gives CASSSSGTAIYGYTF. The whole variable domain, filled in from reference TRBV7-8 and TRBJ1-2, reads GAGVSQSPRYKVAKRGQDVALRCDPISGHVSLFWYQQALGQGPEFLTYFQNEAQLDKSGLPSDRFFAERPEGSVSTLKIQRTQQEDSAVYLCASSSSGTAIYGYTFGSGTRLTVV.

This chain connects TRBV10-2 to TRBJ1-1; D is undetermined. Germline CDR1 reads WSHSY; CDR2 reads SAAADI. The CDR3 covers 13 residues. Trimming left V 8 bases short and J 1 base short, with 11 bases between. CDR3 nucleotide sequence: TGCGCCAGCTGGGGAGGGCAGAACACTGAAGCTTTCTTT. Its translation is CASWGGQNTEAFF.

The chain is built from TRBV7-9 and TRBJ2-2; D is unresolved. Germline V gene lookup returns CDR1 SEHNR and CDR2 FQNEAQ (reference sequence). This CDR3 spans 12 amino acids. V lost 1 base to trimming and J lost 5 bases, with 2 bases between them. This chain's CDR3 is CASSLETGELFF. The DNA of the CDR3 is TGTGCCAGCAGCTTAGAGACCGGGGAGCTGTTTTTT. Complete variable domain (other parts from reference TRBV7-9 and TRBJ2-2): DTGVSQNPRHKITKRGQNVTFRCDPISEHNRLYWYRQTLGQGPEFLTYFQNEAQLEKSRLLSDRFSAERPKGSFSTLEIQRTEQGDSAMYLCASSLETGELFFGEGSRLTVL.

The V call is TRBV4-2, the J call TRBJ2-1; TRBD2 might be the D (6 bases). The germline V and J ends were trimmed by 1 base and 6 bases, with 16 bases remaining between them. The CDR3 covers 16 residues. The germline V gene encodes CDR1 LGHNA and CDR2 YNFKEQ. The CDR3 nucleotides read TGTGCCAGCAGCCAAGTGCGGGGCCATTTCCCCAATGAGCAGTTCTTC. This sequence encodes CASSQVRGHFPNEQFF.

The J gene is TRBJ1-4, the V gene TRBV5-1; TRBD1 aligns across 8 bases. This CDR3 has 15 amino acids. The trim removed 4 bases at V and 6 bases at J, leaving 8 bases unmatched. Germline values: CDR1 SGHRS, CDR2 YFSETQ. For the CDR3, the DNA is TGCGCCAGCAGCCCGGGACAGGCGGGATATGAAAAACTGTTTTTT. Protein product: CASSPGQAGYEKLFF.

This rearrangement joins TRBV11-3 to TRBJ1-1; possible D gene TRBD1, 6 bases. Germline CDR1 is SGHNT and CDR2 is YENEEA. V dropped 4 bases and J dropped 3 bases, with 12 bases sitting between them. CDR3 length: 14 residues. The CDR3 sequence is CASSSRQGHTEAFF. The CDR3 coding sequence is TGTGCCAGCAGCTCTCGGCAGGGGCACACTGAAGCTTTCTTT.

V is TRBV29-1 and J is TRBJ2-7; 13 positions agree with TRBD2. J was trimmed by 0 bases and V by 6 bases; bases with no gene match: 11. The germline CDR1 and CDR2 sequences are SQVTM and ANQGSEA. The CDR3 is 17 residues long. CDR3 residues: CSVGGLAGVGSSYEQYF. CDR3 coding DNA: TGCAGCGTGGGAGGACTAGCGGGAGTGGGGAGCTCCTACGAGCAGTACTTC.

This sequence joins TRBV7-6 and TRBJ1-5; TRBD1 matches 9 bases. Germline CDR1 SGHVS, CDR2 FNYEAQ. The CDR3 runs to 15 residues. J gave up 6 bases and V 4 bases, and 7 bases lay outside the gene matches. The CDR3 sequence: CASSSRTGEGQPQHF. In DNA form, the CDR3 reads TGTGCCAGCAGCTCTAGGACAGGGGAAGGTCAGCCCCAGCATTTT.

The V gene is TRBV6-5, the J gene TRBJ2-7, with D possibly TRBD1 on 6 matching bases. Trimming removed 5 bases at V and 5 bases at J, with 13 bases between. The CDR3 extends over 13 amino acids. The germline gives CDR1 MNHEY, CDR2 SVGAGI. The CDR3 reads CASSTRKGDEQYF. Written as DNA, the CDR3 is TGTGCCAGCAGTACGCGAAAGGGGGACGAGCAGTACTTC.

The chain links TRBV30 to TRBJ1-1, with TRBD1 as a possible D gene (5 bases). The CDR3 runs 14 residues. Germline lookup yields CDR1 GTSNPN and CDR2 SVGIG (reference sequence). The V end lost 2 bases, the J end lost 1 base, and 11 bases lay between the germline ends. The CDR3 here is CAWSRGDPNTEAFF. CDR3 coding DNA: TGTGCCTGGAGTAGAGGGGACCCGAACACTGAAGCTTTCTTT.

This sequence joins TRBV6-2 or TRBV6-3 and TRBJ2-1, with TRBD2 matching over 11 bases. This CDR3 comprises 17 residues. Germline values: CDR1 MNHEY, CDR2 SVGEGT. The ends lost 0 bases at V and 4 bases at J; junction bases unmatched: 5. CDR3 sequence (DNA): TGTGCCAGCAGTTACTCGAGTAGCGGGGGGGCGTACAATGAGCAGTTCTTC. Protein sequence: CASSYSSSGGAYNEQFF.

This rearrangement joins TRBV4-1 to TRBJ2-5; 7 bases match TRBD1. The CDR3 totals 15 residues. Germline lookup yields CDR1 MGHRA and CDR2 YSYEKL. Losses at the gene ends were 3 bases for V and 0 bases for J; bases not matched to a gene: 4. CDR3 sequence: CASSHRTGYQETQYF. DNA of the CDR3: TGCGCCAGCAGCCACCGGACAGGATACCAAGAGACCCAGTACTTC.